The 8 T cell receptor beta chains given below trace back to one sample, sequenced in a study of T-cell reconstitution after alpha-beta-depleted transplantation in children (dated by TCRdb to the mid-2010s). Library generation was performed with PCR. Sequencing was carried out with an Illumina HiSeq 2500. Molecular barcoding was employed in the preparation of TCR libraries, with unique molecular identifiers being used to normalize TCRbeta repertoire quantification. TCRdb cleaned the public reads at Q25 with fastp, built clones with MiXCR and kept in-frame beta chains. Each CDR3 protein appears once, grouped with its most common genes and DNA. The sample records 200,000 to 250,000 distinct CDR3 sequences, around 10% of which are singletons. Of the sample, around 6% falls within the top ten clones. Source: PBMCs from the stem cell graft donor, taken from the stem cell graft. The receptors originated from a human donor who donated a stem cell graft to a child with acute lymphoblastic leukemia.

This clonotype was seen only a few times. The genes are TRBV29-1 and TRBJ2-1; the match to TRBD1 covers 9 bases. Germline values: CDR1 SQVTM, CDR2 ANQGSEA. With V trimmed by 0 bases and J by 8 bases, 8 bases remained unmatched. CDR3 length equals 15 residues. The CDR3 region has the DNA TGCAGCGTTGAAGAGGGGACAGGGATGGTAGATGAGCAGTTCTTC. Translating gives CSVEEGTGMVDEQFF.

This clonotype was seen a handful of times. The genes are TRBV4-1 and TRBJ1-4; D gene ambiguous. The CDR3 has 14 residues. Trimming removed 1 base at V and 7 bases at J, with 10 bases between. Germline CDR1 reads MGHRA; CDR2 reads YSYEKL. Here the CDR3 DNA reads TGCGCCAGCAGCCAAGTAAGGGAGGCTGAAAAACTGTTTTTT. Encoded protein: CASSQVREAEKLFF.

This clonotype has a count of ten or more. The genes are TRBV12-3 or TRBV12-4 and TRBJ1-1, with D possibly matching TRBD1 (6 bases). Trimming left V 4 bases short and J 8 bases short, with 23 bases between. The length of the CDR3 is 16 residues. CDR3 sequence (DNA): TGTGCCAGCAGTTATTCGTCGTGGGGGGCTGGCAGGGAAGCTTTCTTT. Translating gives CASSYSSWGAGREAFF.

This clonotype was counted many times. V is TRBV5-1 and J is TRBJ2-5, with D hard to call. Germline values: CDR1 SGHRS, CDR2 YFSETQ. The CDR3 runs 13 residues. V was clipped by 4 bases and J by 3 bases, with 10 bases between them. CDR3 bases: TGCGCCAGCAGCCTCCCCGGAGAAGAGACCCAGTACTTC. This codes for CASSLPGEETQYF.

The chain employs TRBV11-2 and TRBJ1-2; TRBD1 matches 7 bases. Germline assignment: CDR1 SGHAT and CDR2 FQNNGV. The CDR3 has 18 amino acids. V lost 1 base to trimming and J lost 0 bases; unmatched junction nucleotides: 11. CDR3 sequence (DNA): TGTGCCAGCAGCTTAGTGGCGACAGGGTCGACTACTAACTATGGCTACACCTTC. This sequence encodes CASSLVATGSTTNYGYTF.

This clonotype has ten or more counts. The chain links TRBV4-3 to TRBJ1-1; D possibly corresponds to TRBD1 (5 bases). CDR1 and CDR2 from the germline V gene are LGHNA and YSLEER. V dropped 4 bases and J dropped 0 bases, with 12 bases sitting between them. This CDR3 has 15 residues. In nucleotides, the CDR3 is TGCGCCAGCAGCCGCCCGGGACGGATGAACACTGAAGCTTTCTTT. This encodes CASSRPGRMNTEAFF.

This clonotype was counted between two and nine times. This chain joins TRBV10-2 and TRBJ2-1, with 8 positions matching TRBD1. The CDR3 runs 16 residues. Per germline, CDR1 WSHSY and CDR2 SAAADI. Trimming took 5 bases from V and 7 from J; bases not matched to a gene: 13. The CDR3 nucleotides read TGCGCCAGCAGTAGACAATCCGGGACAGGCAGTAATGAGCAGTTCTTC. Translating gives CASSRQSGTGSNEQFF.

In nucleotides, the CDR3 is TGTGCCAGCAGCGTAGAGAGGGATGTCGGCTACACCTTC. Translating it yields CASSVERDVGYTF. The gene calls are TRBV9 and TRBJ1-2, with D unresolved. Trimming pared 0 bases from V and 8 bases from J, leaving 11 bases between. Germline V gene lookup returns CDR1 SGDLS and CDR2 YYNGEE. The CDR3 loop spans 13 amino acids.